The 14 T cell receptor beta chains below all came from one sample that was sequenced in a study of cytomegalovirus exposure and HLA in healthy donors. A multiplex PCR was run with 60 Vbeta primers and 13 Jbeta primers. Profiling relied on immunoSEQ multiplex PCR, and the TCRdb table lists in-frame clones only, not all of them. In the table there are roughly 45,000 clones, around 56% of which are singletons. Material: PBMCs. Every receptor here comes from a man aged 55 to 70 in good health and CMV-seronegative.

The CDR3 DNA reads as TGCGCCAGCAGCTTAGGGCCGCCGGTCAGGGGCGCCTACGAGCAGTACTTC. Translation: CASSLGPPVRGAYEQYF. The rearrangement links TRBV5-1 to TRBJ2-7; TRBD1 is a possible D gene (6 bases). Deletions cut 2 bases from V and 2 bases from J, with 20 bases between. The germline gives CDR1 SGHRS, CDR2 YFSETQ. CDR3 length equals 17 residues.

The chain links TRBV6-5 to TRBJ1-1; possibly TRBD1 for D (6 bases). There are 13 residues in the CDR3. Trimming took 2 bases from V and 8 from J, leaving 12 bases between them. The germline V gene encodes CDR1 MNHEY and CDR2 SVGAGI. CDR3 residues: CASSYGGAREAFF. As DNA, the CDR3 is TGTGCCAGCAGTTACGGGGGGGCCAGAGAAGCTTTCTTT.

The chain recombines TRBV30 with TRBJ2-7; no clear D gene. Germline V gene data show CDR1 as GTSNPN and CDR2 as SVGIG (reference sequence). CDR3 size: 12 residues. The ends were cut back, 2 bases at V and 11 bases at J, with 16 bases in the middle. DNA for the CDR3: TGTGCCTGGAGTCAGGCAGATAACGTAGAGTACTTC. This sequence encodes CAWSQADNVEYF.

This chain links TRBV5-4 with TRBJ2-5; 7 bases align to TRBD1. CDR1 and CDR2 from the germline V gene are SGHNT and YYREEE (reference sequence). The CDR3 has 15 residues. The J segment lost 2 bases and the V segment lost 0 bases, leaving 4 bases of the junction unmatched. The CDR3 loop is CASSLVGQLQETQYF. The CDR3 DNA follows: TGTGCCAGCAGCTTGGTGGGACAGCTACAAGAGACCCAGTACTTC.

J is TRBJ1-1 and V is TRBV7-8, with a possible D match to TRBD1 (6 bases). The V end was cut by 5 bases, the J end by 2 bases, with 18 bases between. The length of the CDR3 is 16 residues. Germline CDR1 is SGHVS and CDR2 is FQNEAQ. In nucleotides, the CDR3 is TGTGCCAGCAGCCTTCTCCGGGGGGCGGGAAACACTGAAGCTTTCTTT. It codes for CASSLLRGAGNTEAFF.

CDR3 nucleotides: TGTGCCTGGAGCGAGACAGTGAACACTGAAGCTTTCTTT. Translation: CAWSETVNTEAFF. The chain has TRBV30 and TRBJ1-1, with D possibly being TRBD1 (5 bases). This CDR3 spans 13 amino acids. CDR1 GTSNPN and CDR2 SVGIG come from the germline V gene (reference sequence). V dropped 3 bases and J dropped 0 bases, with 8 bases sitting between them.

The chain employs TRBV4-2 and TRBJ2-1, with TRBD2 identical over 8 bases. From germline, CDR1 is LGHNA and CDR2 YNFKEQ. The V and J ends lost 8 bases and 8 bases, in that order; junction bases with no gene match: 8. This CDR3 contains 13 residues. The CDR3, as DNA: TGTGCCAGCGCCAGGGGACTAGGGGATGAGCAGTTCTTC. Translation gives CASARGLGDEQFF.

The chain couples TRBV5-1 to TRBJ2-5; D uncertain. V lost 4 bases and J lost 2, with 12 bases in between. The CDR3 spans 14 residues. Per the germline V gene, CDR1 is SGHRS and CDR2 is YFSETQ. CDR3 loop: CASSRLPSQETQYF. The CDR3 nucleotides are TGCGCCAGCAGCCGACTCCCGAGTCAAGAGACCCAGTACTTC.

The chain couples TRBV5-1 to TRBJ1-5, with 11 positions matching TRBD1. The CDR3 loop spans 14 amino acids. Per germline, CDR1 SGHRS and CDR2 YFSETQ. Trimming took 3 bases from V and 7 from J; bases not matched to a gene: 3. CDR3 protein: CASSYGTGGQPQHF. The CDR3 nucleotides are TGCGCCAGCAGCTACGGGACAGGGGGACAGCCCCAGCATTTT.

The J gene is TRBJ2-7, the V gene TRBV10-2; 11 nucleotides agree with TRBD2. In germline, CDR1 is WSHSY, CDR2 SAAADI. V shed 10 bases and J 3 bases; nucleotides not matched to a gene: 8. There are 14 residues in the CDR3. CDR3 in DNA: TGCGCCATCTCCCCCGGGACTAGCGGCTACGAGCAGTACTTC. Its protein is CAISPGTSGYEQYF.

The sample holds a few counts of this clone. This chain joins TRBV5-4 and TRBJ1-2; 7 bases match TRBD1. V gave up 6 bases and J gave up 6 bases; unmatched junction bases: 5. CDR3 size: 12 residues. Looked up from germline, CDR1 is SGHNT and CDR2 is YYREEE (reference sequence). CDR3: CASTHTGDGYTF. CDR3 in DNA: TGTGCCAGCACACATACAGGGGATGGCTACACCTTC.

V gene TRBV2 combines with J gene TRBJ2-2, with D possibly TRBD2 on 7 matching bases. V shed 7 bases and J shed 4 bases, with 16 bases lying between them. This CDR3 has 15 residues. Looked up from germline, CDR1 is SNHLY and CDR2 is FYNNEI. The DNA for the CDR3 is TGTGCCAGCAAGGCGGGGGCGGAGGGCACCGGGGAGCTGTTTTTT. The encoded protein is CASKAGAEGTGELFF.

This chain joins TRBV28 and TRBJ1-2; D is undetermined. The V gene's germline CDR1 is MDHEN and CDR2 SYDVKM. The germline V and J ends were trimmed by 5 bases and 3 bases, with 7 bases remaining between them. The CDR3 totals 12 residues. The CDR3 coding sequence is TGTGCCAGCAGTCGTGCGGACTATGGCTACACCTTC. Amino acids: CASSRADYGYTF.

This clone ranks as medium-sized (0.01 to 0.1%). This chain joins TRBV10-3 and TRBJ2-1; weak D call: TRBD2 (6 bases). Trimming left V 5 bases short and J 5 bases short, with 19 bases between. The germline V gene encodes CDR1 ENHRY and CDR2 SYGVKD. This CDR3 comprises 16 residues. CDR3 DNA: TGTGCCATCAGTTCTAAACCCGGGAGTTTGGACAATGAGCAGTTCTTC. It translates to CAISSKPGSLDNEQFF.